The 8 T cell receptor beta chains below all came from one sample that was sequenced in a study of T cells in Graves' hyperthyroidism and ophthalmopathy. TCR beta CDR3 regions were amplified from RNA transcripts. Researchers ran a first-round RT-PCR on the TCR CDR3 using the HTBI primer set. TCRdb analysed the multiplex PCR reads with MiXCR anew, one entry per CDR3 protein. The sample contains 550,000 to 700,000 distinct CDR3 sequences, 46% of which appear only once. The source material was peripheral blood or thyroid tissue (not recorded which). These receptor sequences come from an adult woman with Graves' disease, either hyperthyroidism or ophthalmopathy (not recorded which).

This clonotype was seen at least ten times. The V gene is TRBV15, the J gene TRBJ2-2, with 9 bases identical to TRBD1. V lost 8 bases and J lost 3; bases outside the gene matches: 1. The V gene's germline CDR1 is LNHNV and CDR2 YYDKDF (reference sequence). This CDR3 has 13 amino acids. Written as DNA, the CDR3 is TGTGCCACCGGGACAGGGTACACCGGGGAGCTGTTTTTT. It yields the protein CATGTGYTGELFF.

This clonotype was detected ten times or more. The gene calls are TRBV5-1 and TRBJ2-7, with D hard to call. Between the trimmed V and J ends, which lost 0 bases and 5 bases, there was a span of 9 bases. The germline gives CDR1 SGHRS, CDR2 YFSETQ. The CDR3 has 13 amino acids. The CDR3 bases are TGCGCCAGCAGCTTGGGGGCAGCCAACGAGCAGTACTTC. Protein product: CASSLGAANEQYF. The full variable domain, in which reference TRBV5-1 and TRBJ2-7 provide the parts outside the CDR3, is KAGVTQTPRYLIKTRGQQVTLSCSPISGHRSVSWYQQTPGQGLQFLFEYFSETQRNKGNFPGRFSGRQFSNSRSEMNVSTLELGDSALYLCASSLGAANEQYFGPGTRLTVT.

A few counts support this clonotype. The rearrangement links TRBV30 to TRBJ1-5; the D gene is possibly TRBD1 (5 bases). Germline CDR1 reads GTSNPN; CDR2 reads SVGIG (reference sequence). The CDR3 has 13 amino acids. The ends were cut back, 5 bases at V and 5 bases at J, with 13 bases in the middle. The DNA for the CDR3 is TGTGCCTGGGGCGAGGACAATTATCAGCCCCAGCATTTT. Its protein is CAWGEDNYQPQHF.

This chain uses TRBV4-1 with TRBJ1-4; D is possibly TRBD1 (5 bases). Per the germline V gene, CDR1 is MGHRA and CDR2 is YSYEKL. The CDR3 spans 16 residues. V lost 1 base to trimming and J lost 2 bases, with 11 bases between them. The CDR3 nucleotides read TGCGCCAGCAGCCAAGTCGACCGGGACACTAATGAAAAACTGTTTTTT. Amino acids: CASSQVDRDTNEKLFF.

As regards this clonotype: One junction end disagrees with the germline gene, perhaps due to a read error. V gene TRBV5-6 combines with J gene TRBJ1-4; D is ambiguous. The CDR3 is 14 amino acids. Germline-derived CDR1 and CDR2 are SGHDT and YYEEEE. The CDR3 DNA sequence: TGTGCCAGCAGCTTGGACCGGTCTAATGGAAAACTGTTTTTT. Translation: CASSLDRSNGKLFF.

This sequence joins TRBV9 and TRBJ1-6; D may be TRBD1 (5 bases). V was trimmed by 3 bases and J by 7 bases, leaving 20 bases between them. Germline V CDR1 and CDR2: SGDLS, YYNGEE. The CDR3 runs 17 residues. This CDR3 is CASSASGTPFRNSPLHF. The CDR3 DNA sequence: TGTGCCAGCAGCGCGTCCGGGACTCCCTTCCGAAATTCACCCCTCCACTTT.

To note about this clonotype: Possible read error: a much larger clone is one base away. The rearrangement uses TRBV6-1 and TRBJ2-5; TRBD2 might be the D (6 bases). Germline values: CDR1 MNHNS, CDR2 SASEGT. This CDR3 has 15 residues. Here the CDR3 DNA reads TGTGCCAGCAGTGCGGGCGGGATGGTACAAGAGGCCCAGTACTTC. Protein product: CASSAGGMVQEAQYF.

The V gene is TRBV12-3 or TRBV12-4, the J gene TRBJ2-5, with TRBD2 identical over 7 bases. This CDR3 has 13 residues. Trimming at V came to 6 bases and at J to 7 bases, leaving 8 bases not matched to a gene. The CDR3 region is CASSLGGWGTQYF. In DNA, the CDR3 is TGTGCCAGCAGCCTGGGGGGGTGGGGGACCCAGTACTTC.